This T cell receptor beta chain was sequenced for a study of shared clonotypes between healthy human individuals. In the naive CD8 group, cells lacked CD45RO and were positively selected for CCR7, so terminally differentiated effector memory CD45RA+ cells were left out. Generated by immunoSEQ multiplex PCR, the TCRdb table keeps only in-frame clones and is missing some. This sample has roughly 650,000 clones, with around 96% found just once. The CDR3 consists of 14 residues. CDR1 and CDR2 (germline): LNHNV, YYDKDF (reference sequence). V dropped 1 base and J dropped 4 bases, with 7 bases sitting between them.

The TCR sequence derives from a woman aged 30 to 39 in good health. Material: naive CD8+ T cells sorted from blood. The chain joins TRBV15 to TRBJ2-2, with D possibly matching TRBD2 (5 bases). In DNA, the CDR3 is TGTGCCACCAGCAGAGGACTACCCACCGGGGAGCTGTTTTTT. It translates to CATSRGLPTGELFF.